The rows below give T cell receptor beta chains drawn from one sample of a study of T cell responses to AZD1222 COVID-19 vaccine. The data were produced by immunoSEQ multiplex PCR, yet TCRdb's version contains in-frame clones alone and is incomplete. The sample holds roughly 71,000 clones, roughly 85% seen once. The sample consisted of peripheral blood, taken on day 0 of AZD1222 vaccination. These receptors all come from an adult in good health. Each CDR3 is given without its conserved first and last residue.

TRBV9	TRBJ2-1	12	ASSVGSGSSLRF
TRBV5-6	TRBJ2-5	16	ASSLEAGGTSVWETQY
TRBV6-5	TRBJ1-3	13	ASSYSQGRGNTIY
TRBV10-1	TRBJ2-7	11	ASSGLGRSEQY
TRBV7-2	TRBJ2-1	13	ASSLSGSSYNEQF
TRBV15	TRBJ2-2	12	ATSRDHASGELF
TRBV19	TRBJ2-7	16	ASSPGLAGGRSSYEQY
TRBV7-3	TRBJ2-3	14	ASSPWTSGGEDTQY
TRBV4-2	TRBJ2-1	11	ASSRVVRDEQF
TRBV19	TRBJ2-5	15	ASSTDLAGLFQETQY
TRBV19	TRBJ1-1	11	ASRYRERGEAF
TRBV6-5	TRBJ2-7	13	ASTPRLGSSYEQY
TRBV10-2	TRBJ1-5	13	ASSSGFTGSQPQH
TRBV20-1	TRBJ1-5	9	SARTSGPQH
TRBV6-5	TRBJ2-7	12	ASSYTGVGYEQY
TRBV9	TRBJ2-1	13	ASSVGSGSYNEQF
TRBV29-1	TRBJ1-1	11	SVIRGVNTEAF
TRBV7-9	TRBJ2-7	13	ASTPVPARTYEQY
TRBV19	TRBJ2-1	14	ASSIVSGNFYNEQF
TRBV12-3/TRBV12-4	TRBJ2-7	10	ASSPQGYEQY
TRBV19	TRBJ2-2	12	ASSPGANTGELF
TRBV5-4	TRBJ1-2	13	ASSLLGAGGYGYT
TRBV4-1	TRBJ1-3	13	ASSPERGSGNTIY
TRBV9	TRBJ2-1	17	ASSVGSGGGASSGNEQF
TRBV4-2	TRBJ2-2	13	ASSQESSGAGELF
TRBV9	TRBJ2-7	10	ASSAQGGEQY
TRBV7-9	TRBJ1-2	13	ASSSYTGTREGYT
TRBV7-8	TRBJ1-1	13	ASSLVRARNTEAF
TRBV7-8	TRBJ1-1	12	ASSFQEAGLQAF
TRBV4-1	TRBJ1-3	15	ASSQDPPTPGGNTIY
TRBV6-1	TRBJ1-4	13	ASSEALATGEKLF
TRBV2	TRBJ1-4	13	ASSDGTYYNEKLF
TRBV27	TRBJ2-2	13	ASSPRVTNTGELF
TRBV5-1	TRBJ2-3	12	ASGWQAVADTQY
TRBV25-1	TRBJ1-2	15	ASSEGGGGLANYGYT
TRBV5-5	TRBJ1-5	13	ASSLGRDSGRPQH
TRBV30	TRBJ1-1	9	ALFFDTEAF
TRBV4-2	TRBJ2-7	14	ASRQERGRGVYEQY
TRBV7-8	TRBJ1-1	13	ASSLDGAGGTEAF
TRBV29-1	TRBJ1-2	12	SVEGDTSNYGYT
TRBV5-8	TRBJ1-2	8	ASSLYGYT
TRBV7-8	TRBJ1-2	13	ASSLGTGSAYGYT
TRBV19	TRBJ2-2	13	ASSLAGPQSLELF
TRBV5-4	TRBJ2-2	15	ASSPPLAGPSPGELF
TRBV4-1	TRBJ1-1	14	ASSQAGNKKAAEAF
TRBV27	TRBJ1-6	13	ASSLFPGVNSPLH
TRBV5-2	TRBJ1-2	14	ASKVMREYERPGYT
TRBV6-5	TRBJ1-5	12	ASRPSPTNQPQH
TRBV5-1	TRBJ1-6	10	ASSPEGSPLH
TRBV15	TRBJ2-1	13	ATSFSGGPYNEQF